The T cell receptor beta chain under discussion was sequenced for a study of spatial heterogeneity in lung cancer. Overall study context: The average appearance count of each unique TCR and UMI combination in raw reads was more than eight. Whole-study findings and limits: Among blood samples, ubiquitous expanded tumor TCRs appeared more at resection than at follow-up.

The time point: sample taken at primary tumor resection. Samples were donated by 72 untreated early-stage non-small cell lung cancer patients. Whole RNA, isolated from tumor, nontumor lung or frozen PBMC, was sequenced without prior sorting. A single record per CDR3 protein comes from TCRdb applying MiXCR to the 5' RACE reads. The table records 20,000 to 25,000 distinct CDR3 sequences, approximately 6.2% of them present only once. This clonotype showed up many times. What it recognizes is unknown. The CDR3 sequence is 14 residues long. Deletions cut 4 bases from V and 2 bases from J, with 13 bases between. Per germline, CDR1 SGHRS and CDR2 YFSETQ.

The receptor comes from a male donor with early-stage non-small cell lung cancer. The chain combines TRBV5-1 with TRBJ2-7; D is possibly TRBD1 or TRBD2 (5 bases each). The sequencing used PBMCs, collected at surgery. The CDR3 bases are TGCGCCAGCAGCGGAGCCATGGGGGCCTACGAGCAGTACTTC. It codes for CASSGAMGAYEQYF. Complete variable domain (other parts from reference TRBV5-1 and TRBJ2-7): KAGVTQTPRYLIKTRGQQVTLSCSPISGHRSVSWYQQTPGQGLQFLFEYFSETQRNKGNFPGRFSGRQFSNSRSEMNVSTLELGDSALYLCASSGAMGAYEQYFGPGTRLTVT.